The rows below give T cell receptor beta chains drawn from one sample of a study of T cell responses to AZD1222 COVID-19 vaccine. TCRdb's table, derived via immunoSEQ multiplex PCR, lists solely in-frame clones and lacks some. The table shows some 160,000 clones, with 88% occurring only once. The specimen comprised peripheral blood, sampled on day 0 of AZD1222 vaccination. Source of these receptors: an adult in good health. Each CDR3 is given with its conserved first and last residue. A D gene is named only where the DNA matches it firmly. Where a row states a size, it is once, few, many or the class of an expanded clone; other rows omit it.

>.|TRBJ1-2|TRBD1|TRBV18
TGTGCCAGCTCACCAGAGGCATCGGTCCAGGGGGATTATGGCTACACCTTC
CASSPEASVQGDYGYTF
>few|TRBJ2-2|TRBD1|TRBV19
TGTGCCAGTAGTACCTCCCAGACAGGGCTTGAAGGCGGGGAGCTGTTTTTT
CASSTSQTGLEGGELFF
>.|TRBJ1-4|.|TRBV25-1
TGTGCCAGCAGGGCTTCCGGGAGGGAGGATGTAAAACTGTTTTTT
CASRASGREDVKLFF
>.|TRBJ1-2|.|TRBV7-2
TGTGCCAGCAGCTTAGACGAGAACTATGGCTACACCTTC
CASSLDENYGYTF
>once|TRBJ2-3|TRBD1|TRBV4-2
TGTGCCAGCAGCCAAACCCCCCGACAGGGGTTGGATACGCAGTATTTT
CASSQTPRQGLDTQYF
>.|TRBJ2-3|TRBD1|TRBV6-5
TGTGCCAGCAATCCGGGACAGGGGGCACCAGATACGCAGTATTTT
CASNPGQGAPDTQYF
>.|TRBJ2-1|.|TRBV5-5
TGTGCCAGCAGCTTCGGACTGAGCAATGAGCAGTTCTTC
CASSFGLSNEQFF
>large|TRBJ1-2|.|TRBV7-9
TGTGCCAGCAGGGGTGGGCAGTTCTATGGCTACACCTTC
CASRGGQFYGYTF
>.|TRBJ2-3|.|TRBV5-5
TGTGCCAGCAGCTTGGTACAGGGTGTCGCAGATACGCAGTATTTT
CASSLVQGVADTQYF
>.|TRBJ2-7|TRBD1|TRBV28
TGTGCCAGCAGTTTCACGACAGGGGCTTTCTACGAGCAGTACTTC
CASSFTTGAFYEQYF
>once|TRBJ2-1|.|TRBV3-1/TRBV3-2
TGTGCCAGCAGCCAATCCGAGGTGAGCGGTGAGCAGTTCTTC
CASSQSEVSGEQFF
>.|TRBJ2-1|.|TRBV19
TGTGCCAGTAGTTATACAGGGTACAATGAGCAGTTCTTC
CASSYTGYNEQFF
>once|TRBJ1-2|.|TRBV5-4
TGTGCCAGCAGCTTTCCCAGGGTGGGCTATGGCTACACCTTC
CASSFPRVGYGYTF
>.|TRBJ1-1|TRBD1|TRBV6-5
TGTGCCAGCAGTTACCCCGGGACAGGGGTTCCTGAAGCTTTCTTT
CASSYPGTGVPEAFF
>once|TRBJ2-7|.|TRBV28
TGTGCCAGCAGCCTAACCTACGAGCAGTACTTC
CASSLTYEQYF
>once|TRBJ2-5|.|TRBV4-1
TGCGCCAGCAGCCAAGAAAACAGCCTCCAAGAGACCCAGTACTTC
CASSQENSLQETQYF
>.|TRBJ1-2|TRBD1|TRBV25-1
TGTGCCAGCAGGACAGGGGACTATGGCTACACCTTC
CASRTGDYGYTF
>few|TRBJ1-5|.|TRBV6-2/TRBV6-3
TGTGCCAGCAGCCCCGGGACAAACTACAATCAGCCCCAGCATTTT
CASSPGTNYNQPQHF
>.|TRBJ1-1|.|TRBV28
TGTGCCAGCAGTTTAAGTCCCCCCTACGCTTTCTTT
CASSLSPPYAFF
>.|TRBJ2-2|.|TRBV7-9
TGTGCCAGCAGTTCTCAGGGTTACACCGGGGAGCTGTTTTTT
CASSSQGYTGELFF
>.|TRBJ1-2|.|TRBV21-1
TGTGCCAGCAGATATAACCGGGACAGGGCTGATGGCTACACCTTC
CASRYNRDRADGYTF
>.|TRBJ1-4|.|TRBV5-5
TGTGCCAGCAGCTTGGGGGTTAGGGAAGTCGATGAAAAACTGTTTTTT
CASSLGVREVDEKLFF
>.|TRBJ1-2|.|TRBV6-1
TGTGCCAGCAGTGAAGCAAAGGGCTACTATGGCTACACCTTC
CASSEAKGYYGYTF
>few|TRBJ2-7|TRBD1|TRBV29-1
TGCAGCGTCCGGACAGGAGTCTACGAGCAGTACTTC
CSVRTGVYEQYF
>.|TRBJ2-7|.|TRBV5-1
TGCGCCAGCAGCTTGGGAATCGGGTCCTACGAGCAGTACTTC
CASSLGIGSYEQYF
>.|TRBJ2-5|TRBD1|TRBV9
TGTGCCAGCAGCGTAGCCTCAGGGGGCGCGGCAGAGACCCAGTACTTC
CASSVASGGAAETQYF
>.|TRBJ1-5|.|TRBV28
TGTGCCAGCAGCCCCCGGACAAGACCTAATCAGCCCCAGCATTTT
CASSPRTRPNQPQHF
>.|TRBJ1-1|.|TRBV7-7
TGTGCCAGCAGCCGACAGGAGAACACTGAAGCTTTCTTT
CASSRQENTEAFF
>.|TRBJ1-5|.|TRBV19
TGTGCCAGTTGGACAGTAGATCAGCCCCAGCATTTT
CASWTVDQPQHF
>.|TRBJ1-5|.|TRBV6-2/TRBV6-3
TGTGCCAGCAGTTACTCGACCAGGGGAAGCAATCAGCCCCAGCATTTT
CASSYSTRGSNQPQHF
>.|TRBJ1-2|TRBD1|TRBV30
TGTGCCTGGAGTGTCGGGACAGGGGGACACTATGGCTACACCTTC
CAWSVGTGGHYGYTF
>.|TRBJ2-7|TRBD2|TRBV4-3
TGCGCCAGCAGCCAGGGGCTAGCGGGCTCCTACGAGCAGTACTTC
CASSQGLAGSYEQYF
>.|TRBJ2-7|.|TRBV6-5
TGTGCCAGCAGTTACCGGACTTCCGGGGACGAGCAGTACTTC
CASSYRTSGDEQYF
>.|TRBJ2-2|TRBD2|TRBV19
TGTGCCAGTTTGAAAGTTGGAGGACTAGTCGTTACCGGGGAGCTGTTTTTT
CASLKVGGLVVTGELFF
>.|TRBJ1-6|.|TRBV15
TGTGCCACCAGCAGGGAGGGAATTAGTAATTCACCCCTCCACTTT
CATSREGISNSPLHF
>.|TRBJ2-1|TRBD2|TRBV10-1
TGCGCCAGCAGTGAGTTTAGCGGGAGGTCCTCCTACAATGAGCAGTTCTTC
CASSEFSGRSSYNEQFF
>.|TRBJ1-5|.|TRBV5-3
TGTGCCAGAAGCTTGGGGTCAATCTGCCAAGGACAGCCCCAGCATTTT
CARSLGSICQGQPQHF
>.|TRBJ2-7|.|TRBV5-1
TGCGCCAGCAGCTTGGCTGGAACCTACGAGCAGTACTTC
CASSLAGTYEQYF
>.|TRBJ1-6|.|TRBV5-4
TGTGCCAGCAGCTTGGGGAGCTCCTATAATTCACCCCTCCACTTT
CASSLGSSYNSPLHF
>.|TRBJ2-7|.|TRBV20-1
TGCAGTGCTCCCGGTACCTACGAGCAGTACTTC
CSAPGTYEQYF
>.|TRBJ1-1|.|TRBV12-2
TGTGCAAGTCGCTTAGTCGGACAATCCGCTTTCTTT
CASRLVGQSAFF
>once|TRBJ1-5|.|TRBV27
TGTGCCAGCAGTTTAAGGGGAAGGATCGGGCAGCCCCAGCATTTT
CASSLRGRIGQPQHF
>.|TRBJ2-3|TRBD2|TRBV29-1
TGCAGCGCCCAGGCGGGACTACTCAGCACAGATACGCAGTATTTT
CSAQAGLLSTDTQYF